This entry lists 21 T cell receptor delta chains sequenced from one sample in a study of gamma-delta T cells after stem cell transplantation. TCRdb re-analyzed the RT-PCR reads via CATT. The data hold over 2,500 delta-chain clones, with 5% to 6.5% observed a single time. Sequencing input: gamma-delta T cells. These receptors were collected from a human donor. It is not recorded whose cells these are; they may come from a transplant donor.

The CDR3 DNA sequence: TGTGCTCTTGGGGAAAGTAGCATCATGGGGGAGTACACCGATAAACTCATCTTT. This sequence encodes CALGESSIMGEYTDKLIF. The V and J genes are TRDV1 and TRDJ1, with 7 bases aligning to TRDD3. Germline assignment: CDR1 TSWWSYY and CDR2 QGS. This CDR3 is built from 18 residues. The J segment lost 0 bases and the V segment lost 2 bases, leaving 12 bases of the junction unmatched.

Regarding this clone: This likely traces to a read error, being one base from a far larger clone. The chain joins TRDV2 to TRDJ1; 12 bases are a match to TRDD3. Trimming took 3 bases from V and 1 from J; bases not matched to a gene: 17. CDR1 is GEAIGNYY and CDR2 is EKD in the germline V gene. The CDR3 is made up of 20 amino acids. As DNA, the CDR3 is TGTGCCTGTGACGAGGTACTGGGGGATACTCCTATACGGTGCACCGATAAACTCATCTTT. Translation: CACDEVLGDTPIRCTDKLIF.

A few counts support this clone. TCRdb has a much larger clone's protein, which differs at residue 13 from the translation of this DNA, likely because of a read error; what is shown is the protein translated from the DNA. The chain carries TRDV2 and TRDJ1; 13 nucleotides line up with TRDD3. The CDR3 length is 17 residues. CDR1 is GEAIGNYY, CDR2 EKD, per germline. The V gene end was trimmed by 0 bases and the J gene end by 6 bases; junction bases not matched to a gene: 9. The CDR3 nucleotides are TGTGCCTGTGACACCCTTACTGGGGGATACGCGTCCAATAAACTCATCTTT. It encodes CACDTLTGGYASNKLIF.

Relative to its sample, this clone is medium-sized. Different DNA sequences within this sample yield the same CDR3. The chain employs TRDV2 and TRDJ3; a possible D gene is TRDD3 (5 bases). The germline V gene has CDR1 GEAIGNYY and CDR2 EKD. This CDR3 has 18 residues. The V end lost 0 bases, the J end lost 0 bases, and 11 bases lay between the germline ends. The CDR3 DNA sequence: TGTGCCTGTGACACCGCGGGGGCCTCCTCCTGGGACACCCGACAGATGTTTTTC. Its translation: CACDTAGASSWDTRQMFF.

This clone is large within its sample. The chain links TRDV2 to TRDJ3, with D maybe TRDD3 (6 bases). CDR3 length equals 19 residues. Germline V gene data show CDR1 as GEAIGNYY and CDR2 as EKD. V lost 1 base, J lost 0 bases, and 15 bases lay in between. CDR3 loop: CACDTGGGTNSWDTRQMFF. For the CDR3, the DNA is TGTGCCTGTGACACTGGGGGCGGCACTAACTCCTGGGACACCCGACAGATGTTTTTC.

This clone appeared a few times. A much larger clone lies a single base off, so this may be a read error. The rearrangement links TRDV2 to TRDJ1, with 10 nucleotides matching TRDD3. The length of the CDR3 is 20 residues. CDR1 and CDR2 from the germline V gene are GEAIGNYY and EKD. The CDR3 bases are TGTGCCCGTGACACGATGTTAGTGGGGGATACAGACGGTGTCGCCGATAAACTCATCTTT. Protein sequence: CARDTMLVGDTDGVADKLIF.

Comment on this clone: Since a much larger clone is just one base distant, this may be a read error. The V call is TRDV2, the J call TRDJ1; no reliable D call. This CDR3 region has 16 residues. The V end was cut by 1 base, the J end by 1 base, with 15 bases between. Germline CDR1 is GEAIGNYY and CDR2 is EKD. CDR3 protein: CACDTLGSRITDKLIF. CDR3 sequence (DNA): TGTGCCTGTGACACACTCGGATCTAGGATCACCGATAAACTCATCTTT.

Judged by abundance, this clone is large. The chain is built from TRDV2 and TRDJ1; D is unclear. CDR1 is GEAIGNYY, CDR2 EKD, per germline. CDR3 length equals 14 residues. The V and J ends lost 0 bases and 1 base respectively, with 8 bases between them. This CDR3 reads CACDTVEATDKLIF. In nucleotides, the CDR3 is TGTGCCTGTGACACCGTCGAGGCCACCGATAAACTCATCTTT.

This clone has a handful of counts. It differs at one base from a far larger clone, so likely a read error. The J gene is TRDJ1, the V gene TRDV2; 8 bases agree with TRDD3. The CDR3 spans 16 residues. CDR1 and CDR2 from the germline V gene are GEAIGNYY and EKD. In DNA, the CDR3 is TGTGCCTGTGACAAGCTGGGGGAAGGGGACACCGTTAAACTCATCTTT. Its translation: CACDKLGEGDTVKLIF.

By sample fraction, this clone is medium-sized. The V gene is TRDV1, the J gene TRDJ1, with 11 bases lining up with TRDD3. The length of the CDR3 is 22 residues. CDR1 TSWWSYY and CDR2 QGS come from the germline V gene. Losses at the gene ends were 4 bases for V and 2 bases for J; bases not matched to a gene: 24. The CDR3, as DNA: TGTGCTCTTGGGGTTCCTCCTTCCTACCCCAACTGGGGGATAACGGGGACCGATAAACTCATCTTT. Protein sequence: CALGVPPSYPNWGITGTDKLIF.

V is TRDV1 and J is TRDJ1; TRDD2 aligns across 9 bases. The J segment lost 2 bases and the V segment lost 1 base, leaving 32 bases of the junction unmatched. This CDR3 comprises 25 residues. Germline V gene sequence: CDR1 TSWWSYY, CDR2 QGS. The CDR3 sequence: CALGEPYPFLQDRVHILGATDKLIF. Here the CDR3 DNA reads TGTGCTCTTGGGGAACCCTATCCCTTCCTACAAGATCGAGTACACATTCTGGGGGCGACCGATAAACTCATCTTT.

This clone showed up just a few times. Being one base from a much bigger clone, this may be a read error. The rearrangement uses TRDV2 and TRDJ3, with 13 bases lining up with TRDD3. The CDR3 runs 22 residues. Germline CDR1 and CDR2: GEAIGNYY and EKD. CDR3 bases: TGTGCCTGTGACCCTTTTACTGGGGGATACGGAGAGAGCTCCTGGGACGCCCGACAGATGTTTTTC. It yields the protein CACDPFTGGYGESSWDARQMFF.

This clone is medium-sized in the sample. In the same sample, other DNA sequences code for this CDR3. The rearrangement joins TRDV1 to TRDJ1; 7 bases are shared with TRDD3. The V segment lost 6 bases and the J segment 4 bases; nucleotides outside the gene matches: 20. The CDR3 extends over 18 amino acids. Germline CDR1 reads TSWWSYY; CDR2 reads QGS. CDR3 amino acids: CALGSLTKRSGGFDKLIF. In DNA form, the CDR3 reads TGTGCTCTTGGCAGCCTTACGAAACGTTCTGGGGGGTTCGATAAACTCATCTTT.

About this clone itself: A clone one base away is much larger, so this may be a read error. CDR3 coding DNA: TGTGCCTGTGACACCGTAGGTGGGGGATACGCGTCTTTGCTCATCTTT. Translated, it gives CACDTVGGGYASLLIF. V is TRDV2 and J is TRDJ1, with 11 bases identical to TRDD3. The trim removed 0 bases at V and 11 bases at J, leaving 13 bases unmatched. Per the germline V gene, CDR1 is GEAIGNYY and CDR2 is EKD. The CDR3 covers 16 residues.

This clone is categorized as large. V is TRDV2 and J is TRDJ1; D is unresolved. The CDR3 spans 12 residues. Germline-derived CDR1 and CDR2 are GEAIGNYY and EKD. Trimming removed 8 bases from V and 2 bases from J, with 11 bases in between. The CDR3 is CASYRSTDKLIF. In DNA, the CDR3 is TGTGCCTCGTACAGAAGTACCGATAAACTCATCTTT.

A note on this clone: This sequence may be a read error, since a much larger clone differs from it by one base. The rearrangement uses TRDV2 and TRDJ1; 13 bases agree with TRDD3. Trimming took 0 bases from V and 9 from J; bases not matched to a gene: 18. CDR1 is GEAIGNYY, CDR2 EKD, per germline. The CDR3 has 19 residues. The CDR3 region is CACDTLGPTGGYDGVELIF. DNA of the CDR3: TGTGCCTGTGACACCCTAGGTCCGACTGGGGGATACGATGGAGTTGAACTCATCTTT.

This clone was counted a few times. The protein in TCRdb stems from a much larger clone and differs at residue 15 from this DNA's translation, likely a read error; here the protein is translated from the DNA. The chain's CDR3 is CALSKGGWGTLTDKPIF. The CDR3, as DNA: TGTGCTCTTTCTAAAGGAGGCTGGGGGACGCTAACCGATAAACCCATCTTT. This chain uses TRDV1 with TRDJ1, with TRDD3 identical over 8 bases. Germline loops: CDR1 TSWWSYY, CDR2 QGS. The CDR3 runs 17 residues.

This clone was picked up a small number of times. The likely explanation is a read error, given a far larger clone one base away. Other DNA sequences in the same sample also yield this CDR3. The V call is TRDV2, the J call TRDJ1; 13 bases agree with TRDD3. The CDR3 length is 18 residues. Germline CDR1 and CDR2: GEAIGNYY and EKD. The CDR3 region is CACDTVATGGYASDKLIF. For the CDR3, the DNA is TGCGCCTGTGACACCGTCGCTACTGGGGGATACGCCTCCGATAAACTCATCTTT.

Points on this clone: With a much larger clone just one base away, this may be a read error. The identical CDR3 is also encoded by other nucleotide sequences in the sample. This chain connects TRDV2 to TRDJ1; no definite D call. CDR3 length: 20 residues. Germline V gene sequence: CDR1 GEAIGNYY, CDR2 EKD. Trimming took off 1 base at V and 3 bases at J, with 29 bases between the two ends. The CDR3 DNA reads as TGTGCCTGTGACACTCTCGGCGGGCCCGGTGCTCCCGCAATATCCGATAAACTCATCTTT. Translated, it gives CACDTLGGPGAPAISDKLIF.

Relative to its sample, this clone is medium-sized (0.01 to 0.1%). The CDR3: CACDTVGLTDKLIF. The CDR3 nucleotides read TGTGCCTGTGACACGGTGGGACTTACCGATAAACTCATCTTT. V and J are TRDV2 and TRDJ1; no definite D call. This CDR3 spans 14 amino acids. In germline, CDR1 is GEAIGNYY, CDR2 EKD. V was cut by 1 base and J by 2 bases, with 10 bases left in between.

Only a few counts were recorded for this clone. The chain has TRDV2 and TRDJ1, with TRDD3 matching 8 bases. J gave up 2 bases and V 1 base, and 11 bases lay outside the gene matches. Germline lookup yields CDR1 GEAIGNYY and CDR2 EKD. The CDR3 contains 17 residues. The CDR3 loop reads CACDTLGATVGTDKLIF. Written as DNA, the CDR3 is TGTGCCTGTGACACACTGGGGGCTACCGTAGGGACCGATAAACTCATCTTT.